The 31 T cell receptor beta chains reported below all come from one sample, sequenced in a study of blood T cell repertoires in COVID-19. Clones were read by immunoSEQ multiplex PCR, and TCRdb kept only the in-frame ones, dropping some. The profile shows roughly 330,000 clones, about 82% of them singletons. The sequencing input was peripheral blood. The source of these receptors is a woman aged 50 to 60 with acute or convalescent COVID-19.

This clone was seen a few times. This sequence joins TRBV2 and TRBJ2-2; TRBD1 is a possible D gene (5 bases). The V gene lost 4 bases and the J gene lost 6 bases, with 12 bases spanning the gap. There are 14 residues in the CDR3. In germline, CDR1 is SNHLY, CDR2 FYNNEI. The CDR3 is CASSGRAKAGELFF. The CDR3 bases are TGTGCCAGCAGTGGCAGGGCTAAGGCCGGGGAGCTGTTTTTT.

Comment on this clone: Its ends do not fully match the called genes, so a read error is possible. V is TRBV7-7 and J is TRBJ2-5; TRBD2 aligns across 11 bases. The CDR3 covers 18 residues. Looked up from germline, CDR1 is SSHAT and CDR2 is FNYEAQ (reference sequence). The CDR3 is CASSLAPTSGAFQETQYF. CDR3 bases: TGTGCTAGCAGCTTAGCGCCGACTAGCGGGGCCTTCCAAGAGACCCAGTACTTC.

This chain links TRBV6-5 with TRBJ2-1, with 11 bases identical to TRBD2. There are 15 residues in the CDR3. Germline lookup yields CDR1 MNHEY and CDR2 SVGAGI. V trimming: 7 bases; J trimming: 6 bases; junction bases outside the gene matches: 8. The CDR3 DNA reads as TGTGCCAGCATCCCCACTAGCGGGAGTTCCAATGAGCAGTTCTTC. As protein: CASIPTSGSSNEQFF.

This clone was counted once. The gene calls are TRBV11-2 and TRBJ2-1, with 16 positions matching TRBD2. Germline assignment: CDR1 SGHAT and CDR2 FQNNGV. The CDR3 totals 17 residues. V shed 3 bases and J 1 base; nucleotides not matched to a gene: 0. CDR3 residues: CASSLGLAGGSYNEQFF. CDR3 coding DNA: TGTGCCAGCAGCTTGGGACTAGCGGGAGGGTCCTACAATGAGCAGTTCTTC. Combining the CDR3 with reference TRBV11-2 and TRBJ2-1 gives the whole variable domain EAGVAQSPRYKIIEKRQSVAFWCNPISGHATLYWYQQILGQGPKLLIQFQNNGVVDDSQLPKDRFSAERLKGVDSTLKIQPAKLEDSAVYLCASSLGLAGGSYNEQFFGPGTRLTVL.

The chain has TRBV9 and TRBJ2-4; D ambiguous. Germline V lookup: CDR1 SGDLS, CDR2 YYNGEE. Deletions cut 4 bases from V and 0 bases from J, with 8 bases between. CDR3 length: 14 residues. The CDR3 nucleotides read TGTGCCAGCAGCCGAGAGTTAGCCAAAAACATTCAGTACTTC. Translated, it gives CASSRELAKNIQYF.

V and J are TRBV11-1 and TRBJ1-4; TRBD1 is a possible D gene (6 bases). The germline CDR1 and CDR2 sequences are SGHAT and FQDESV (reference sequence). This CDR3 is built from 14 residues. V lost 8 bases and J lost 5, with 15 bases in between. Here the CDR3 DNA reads TGTGCCAGCGGTGACAGGTACCTGAATGAAAAACTGTTTTTT. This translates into CASGDRYLNEKLFF.

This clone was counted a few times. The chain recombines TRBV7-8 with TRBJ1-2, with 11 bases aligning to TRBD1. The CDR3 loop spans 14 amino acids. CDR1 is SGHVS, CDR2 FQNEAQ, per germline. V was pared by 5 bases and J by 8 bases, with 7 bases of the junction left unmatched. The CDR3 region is CASSQDRGQEGYTF. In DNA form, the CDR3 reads TGTGCCAGCAGCCAGGACAGGGGGCAGGAAGGCTACACCTTC.

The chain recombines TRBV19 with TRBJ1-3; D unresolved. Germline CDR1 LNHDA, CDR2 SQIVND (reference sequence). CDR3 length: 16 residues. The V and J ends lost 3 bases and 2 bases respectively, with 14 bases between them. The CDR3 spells CASSIFVVSPGNTIYF. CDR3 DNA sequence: TGTGCCAGTAGTATTTTCGTCGTGAGCCCTGGAAACACCATATATTTT.

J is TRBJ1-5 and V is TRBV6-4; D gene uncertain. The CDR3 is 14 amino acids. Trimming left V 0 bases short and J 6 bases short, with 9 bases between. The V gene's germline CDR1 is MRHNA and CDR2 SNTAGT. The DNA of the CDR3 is TGTGCCAGCAGTGACTCTGCTCGGTCTCAGCCCCAGCATTTT. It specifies CASSDSARSQPQHF.

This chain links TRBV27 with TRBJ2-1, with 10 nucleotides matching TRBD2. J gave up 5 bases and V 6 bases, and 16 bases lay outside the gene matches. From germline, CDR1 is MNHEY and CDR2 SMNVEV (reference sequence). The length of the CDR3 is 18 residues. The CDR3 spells CASSLRVAGGPKHNEQFF. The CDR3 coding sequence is TGTGCCAGCAGCCTCCGAGTAGCGGGAGGCCCGAAGCACAATGAGCAGTTCTTC.

CDR3 in DNA: TGTGCCAGCAGATTAACGGGACAGGGTGGGACCCAGTACTTC. It codes for CASRLTGQGGTQYF. V gene TRBV6-5 combines with J gene TRBJ2-5; 9 nucleotides match TRBD1. Germline CDR1 MNHEY, CDR2 SVGAGI. Trimming cost V 6 bases and J 7 bases; bases outside gene matches: 9. CDR3 size: 14 residues.

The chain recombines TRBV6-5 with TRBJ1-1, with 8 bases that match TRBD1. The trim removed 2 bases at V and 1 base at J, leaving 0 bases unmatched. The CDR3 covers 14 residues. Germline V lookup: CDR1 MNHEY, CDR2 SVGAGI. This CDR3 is CASSYGTGNTEAFF. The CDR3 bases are TGTGCCAGCAGTTACGGGACAGGGAACACTGAAGCTTTCTTT.

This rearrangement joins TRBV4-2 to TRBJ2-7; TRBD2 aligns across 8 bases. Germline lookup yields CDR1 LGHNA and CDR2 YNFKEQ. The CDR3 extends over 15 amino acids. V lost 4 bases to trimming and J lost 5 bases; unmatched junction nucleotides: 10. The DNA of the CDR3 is TGTGCCAGCAGCCCGGGGGGGACCCCATGGAACGAGCAGTACTTC. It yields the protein CASSPGGTPWNEQYF.

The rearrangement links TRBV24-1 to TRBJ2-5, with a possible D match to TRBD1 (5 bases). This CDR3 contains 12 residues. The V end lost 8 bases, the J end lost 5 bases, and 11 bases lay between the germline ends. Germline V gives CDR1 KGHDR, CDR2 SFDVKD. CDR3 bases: TGTGCCACCAACGGGCCAGGGGAGACCCAGTACTTC. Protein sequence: CATNGPGETQYF.

The CDR3 region is CTSSPPLTTSGQETQYF. CDR3 DNA: TGCACCAGCAGTCCCCCCCTTACGACTAGCGGGCAAGAGACCCAGTACTTC. The chain uses TRBV1 and TRBJ2-5; TRBD2 was called by the table and not checked on the DNA. TRBV1 is a recognized pseudogene. There are 17 residues in the CDR3.

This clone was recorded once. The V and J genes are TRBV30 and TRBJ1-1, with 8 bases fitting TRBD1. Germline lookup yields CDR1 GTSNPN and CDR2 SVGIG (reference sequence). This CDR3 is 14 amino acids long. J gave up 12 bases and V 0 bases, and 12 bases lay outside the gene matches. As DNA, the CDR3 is TGTGCCTGGAGTGTAATGGGTCCAGGGGGCGGAACTTTCTTT. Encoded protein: CAWSVMGPGGGTFF. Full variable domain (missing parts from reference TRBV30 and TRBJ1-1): SQTIHQWPATLVQPVGSPLSLECTVEGTSNPNLYWYRQAAGRGLQLLFYSVGIGQISSEVPQNLSASRPQDRQFILSSKKLLLSDSGFYLCAWSVMGPGGGTFFGQGTRLTVV.

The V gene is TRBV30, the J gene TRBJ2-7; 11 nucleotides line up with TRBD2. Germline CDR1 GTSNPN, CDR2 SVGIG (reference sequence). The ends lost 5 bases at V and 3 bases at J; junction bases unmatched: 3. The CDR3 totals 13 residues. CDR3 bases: TGTGCCTGGCGACTAGCGGGAAACTACGAGCAGTACTTC. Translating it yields CAWRLAGNYEQYF.

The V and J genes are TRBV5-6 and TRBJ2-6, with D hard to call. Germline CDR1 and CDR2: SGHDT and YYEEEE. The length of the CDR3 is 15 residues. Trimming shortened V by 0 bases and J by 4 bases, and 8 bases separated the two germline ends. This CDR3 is CASSLEEYGANVLTF. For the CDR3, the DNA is TGTGCCAGCAGCTTGGAGGAGTACGGGGCCAACGTCCTGACTTTC.

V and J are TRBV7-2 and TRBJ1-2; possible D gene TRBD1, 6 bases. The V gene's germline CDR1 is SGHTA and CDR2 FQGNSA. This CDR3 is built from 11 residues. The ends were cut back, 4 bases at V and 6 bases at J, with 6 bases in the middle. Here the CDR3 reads CASSWDNGYTF. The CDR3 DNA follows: TGTGCCAGCAGCTGGGACAATGGCTACACCTTC.

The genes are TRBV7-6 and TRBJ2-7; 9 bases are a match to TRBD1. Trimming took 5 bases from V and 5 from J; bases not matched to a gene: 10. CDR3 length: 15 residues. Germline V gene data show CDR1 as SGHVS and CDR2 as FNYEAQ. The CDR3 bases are TGTGCCAGCAGCCCGAGTCCGGGACAGGGCGACGAGCAGTACTTC. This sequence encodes CASSPSPGQGDEQYF. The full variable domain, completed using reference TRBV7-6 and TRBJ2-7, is GAGVSQSPRYKVTKRGQDVALRCDPISGHVSLYWYRQALGQGPEFLTYFNYEAQQDKSGLPNDRFSAERPEGSISTLTIQRTEQRDSAMYRCASSPSPGQGDEQYFGPGTRLTVT.

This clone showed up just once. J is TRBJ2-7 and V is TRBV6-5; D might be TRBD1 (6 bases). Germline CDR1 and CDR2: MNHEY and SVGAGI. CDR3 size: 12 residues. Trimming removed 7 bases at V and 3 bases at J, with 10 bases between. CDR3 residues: CASIFRGYEQYF. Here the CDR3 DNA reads TGTGCCAGCATATTCAGGGGCTACGAGCAGTACTTC.

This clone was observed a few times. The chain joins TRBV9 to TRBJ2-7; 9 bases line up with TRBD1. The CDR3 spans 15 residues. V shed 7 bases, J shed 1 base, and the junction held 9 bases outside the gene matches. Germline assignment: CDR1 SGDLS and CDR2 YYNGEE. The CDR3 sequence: CASAARGQGSYEQYF. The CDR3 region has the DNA TGTGCCAGCGCAGCCCGTGGACAGGGGTCCTACGAGCAGTACTTC. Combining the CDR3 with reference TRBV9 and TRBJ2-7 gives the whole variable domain DSGVTQTPKHLITATGQRVTLRCSPRSGDLSVYWYQQSLDQGLQFLIQYYNGEERAKGNILERFSAQQFPDLHSELNLSSLELGDSALYFCASAARGQGSYEQYFGPGTRLTVT.

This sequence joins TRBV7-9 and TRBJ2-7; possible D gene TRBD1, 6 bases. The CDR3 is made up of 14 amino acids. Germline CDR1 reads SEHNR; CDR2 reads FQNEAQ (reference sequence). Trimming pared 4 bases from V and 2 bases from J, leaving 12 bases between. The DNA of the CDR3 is TGTGCCAGCAGCTCGGGGACACCAGCCTACGAGCAGTACTTC. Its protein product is CASSSGTPAYEQYF.

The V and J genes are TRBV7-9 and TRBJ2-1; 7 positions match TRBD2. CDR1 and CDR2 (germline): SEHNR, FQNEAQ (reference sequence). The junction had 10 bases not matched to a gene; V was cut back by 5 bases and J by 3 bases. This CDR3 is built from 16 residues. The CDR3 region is CASSPGLEGLYNEQFF. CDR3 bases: TGTGCCAGCAGCCCTGGACTAGAGGGACTCTACAATGAGCAGTTCTTC.

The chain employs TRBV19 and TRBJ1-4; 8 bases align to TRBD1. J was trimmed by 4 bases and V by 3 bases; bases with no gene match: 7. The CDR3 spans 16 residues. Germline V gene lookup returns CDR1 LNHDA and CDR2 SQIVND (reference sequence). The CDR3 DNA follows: TGTGCCAGTAGTATTCATCATGGACAGGGTAATGAAAAACTGTTTTTT. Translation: CASSIHHGQGNEKLFF.

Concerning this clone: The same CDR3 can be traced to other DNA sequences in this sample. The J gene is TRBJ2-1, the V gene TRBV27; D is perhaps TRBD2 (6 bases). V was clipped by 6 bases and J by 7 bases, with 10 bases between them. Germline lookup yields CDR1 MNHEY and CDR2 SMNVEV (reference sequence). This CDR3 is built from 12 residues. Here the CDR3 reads CASRGLNNEQFF. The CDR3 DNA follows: TGTGCCAGCAGGGGACTGAATAATGAGCAGTTCTTC.

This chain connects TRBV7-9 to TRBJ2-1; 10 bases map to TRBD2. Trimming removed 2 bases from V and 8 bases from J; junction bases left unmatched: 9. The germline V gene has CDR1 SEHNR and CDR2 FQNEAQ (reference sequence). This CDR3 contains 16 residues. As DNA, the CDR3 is TGTGCCAGCAGCTTACCCGCTAGCGGGAGTTTAGATGAGCAGTTCTTC. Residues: CASSLPASGSLDEQFF.

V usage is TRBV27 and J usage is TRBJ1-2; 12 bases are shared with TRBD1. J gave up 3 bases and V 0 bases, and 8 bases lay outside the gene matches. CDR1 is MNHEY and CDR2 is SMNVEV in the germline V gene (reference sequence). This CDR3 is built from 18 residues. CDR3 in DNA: TGTGCCAGCAGTTTATCGCCGGGACAGGGGGCATCTCACTATGGCTACACCTTC. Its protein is CASSLSPGQGASHYGYTF.

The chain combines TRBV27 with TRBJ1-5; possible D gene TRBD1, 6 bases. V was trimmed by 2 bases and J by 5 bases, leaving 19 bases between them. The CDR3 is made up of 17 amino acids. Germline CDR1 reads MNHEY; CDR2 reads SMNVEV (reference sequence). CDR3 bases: TGTGCCAGCAGTTTAAATAGGGGGGAGGGAAAGGATCAGCCCCAGCATTTT. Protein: CASSLNRGEGKDQPQHF.

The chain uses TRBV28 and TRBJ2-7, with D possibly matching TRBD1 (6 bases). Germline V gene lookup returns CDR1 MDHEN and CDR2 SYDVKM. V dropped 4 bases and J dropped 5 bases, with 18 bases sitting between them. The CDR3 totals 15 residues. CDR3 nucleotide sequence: TGTGCCAGCAGTTATTTACGCAGGGGATTCCACGAGCAGTACTTC. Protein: CASSYLRRGFHEQYF. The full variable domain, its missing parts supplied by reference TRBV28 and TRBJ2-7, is DVKVTQSSRYLVKRTGEKVFLECVQDMDHENMFWYRQDPGLGLRLIYFSYDVKMKEKGDIPEGYSVSREKKERFSLILESASTNQTSMYLCASSYLRRGFHEQYFGPGTRLTVT.

CDR3: CASGDLAGASLESFF. The CDR3 DNA sequence: TGTGCCAGCGGGGATCTTGCGGGGGCCTCCCTTGAGTCGTTCTTC. This sequence joins TRBV28 and TRBJ2-1, with D tentatively TRBD2 (7 bases). The CDR3 runs to 15 residues. V gave up 8 bases and J gave up 15 bases, with 29 bases separating them. Germline V gene lookup returns CDR1 MDHEN and CDR2 SYDVKM.